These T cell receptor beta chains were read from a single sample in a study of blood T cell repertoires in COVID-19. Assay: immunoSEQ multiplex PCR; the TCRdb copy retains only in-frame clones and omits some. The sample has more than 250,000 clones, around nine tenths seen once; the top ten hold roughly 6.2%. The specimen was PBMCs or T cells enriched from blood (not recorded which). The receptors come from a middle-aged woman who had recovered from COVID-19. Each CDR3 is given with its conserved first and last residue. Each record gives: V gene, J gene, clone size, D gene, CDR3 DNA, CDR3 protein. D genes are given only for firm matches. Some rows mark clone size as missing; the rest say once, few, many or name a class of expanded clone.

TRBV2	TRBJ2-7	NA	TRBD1	TGTGCCAGCAGGGGGGACAGGGTCGCCTACGAGCAGTACTTC	CASRGDRVAYEQYF
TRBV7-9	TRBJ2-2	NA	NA	TGTGCCAGCAGCCCGTACTGGGCAGAGTCCACCGGGGAGCTGTTTTTT	CASSPYWAESTGELFF
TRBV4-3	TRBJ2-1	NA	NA	TGCGCCAGCAGCCAAGTCATGCAGGGGATAAACAATGAGCAGTTCTTC	CASSQVMQGINNEQFF
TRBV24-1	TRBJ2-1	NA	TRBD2	TGTGCCACCAGTGTCGCTAGCGGGAGCTTGGATGAGCAGTTCTTC	CATSVASGSLDEQFF
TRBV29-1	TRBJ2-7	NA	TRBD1	TGCAGCGCCCGACAGGGAACCTACGAGCAGTACTTC	CSARQGTYEQYF
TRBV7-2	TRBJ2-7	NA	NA	TGTGCCAGCAGCCCCCTTGGGGTAGCGGAAAACTACGAGCAGTACTTC	CASSPLGVAENYEQYF
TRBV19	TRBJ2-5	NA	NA	TGTGCCGGATCAGGGAAAGAGACCCAGTACTTC	CAGSGKETQYF
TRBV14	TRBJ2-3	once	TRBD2	TGTGCCAGCAGCCAAGAGGAAGGGAGGGGTCGAACAGATACGCAGTATTTT	CASSQEEGRGRTDTQYF
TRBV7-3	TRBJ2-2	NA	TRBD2	TGTGCCAGCAGCCGGACTAGCGGCCTCTCAACCACCGGGGAGCTGTTTTTT	CASSRTSGLSTTGELFF
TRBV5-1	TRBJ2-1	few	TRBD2	TGCGCCAGCAGTTTAGGTCTAGCGGGAGGTAATGAGCAGTTCTTC	CASSLGLAGGNEQFF
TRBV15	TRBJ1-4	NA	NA	TGTGCCACCAGAGAGTCTGCAACTAATGAAAAACTGTTTTTT	CATRESATNEKLFF
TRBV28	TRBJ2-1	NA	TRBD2	TGTGCCAGCAGTTTCTCCTCGCCTAGCGGGATTAGGGATGAGCAGTTCTTC	CASSFSSPSGIRDEQFF
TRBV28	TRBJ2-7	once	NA	TGTGCCAGCAGTTTCGAAAGGACAGACTACTCCTACGAGCAGTACTTC	CASSFERTDYSYEQYF
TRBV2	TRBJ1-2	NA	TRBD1	TGTGCCAGCAGCCTCCGGGACAGGGTGTATGGCTACACCTTC	CASSLRDRVYGYTF
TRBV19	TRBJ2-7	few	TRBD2	TGTGCCAGTAGTATGAAACTAGCGGGAGGCTACGAGCAGTACTTC	CASSMKLAGGYEQYF
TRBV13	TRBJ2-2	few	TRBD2	TGTGCCAGCAGCGTCCGACTAGCGGGAGAGTCCGGGGAGCTGTTTTTT	CASSVRLAGESGELFF
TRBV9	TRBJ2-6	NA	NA	TGTGCCAGCAGCGTTTACTCTGGGGCCAACGTCCTGACTTTC	CASSVYSGANVLTF
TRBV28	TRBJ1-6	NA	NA	TGTGCCAGCAGGGGACGTGCAGGGGTGGGGAATTCACCCCTCCACTTT	CASRGRAGVGNSPLHF
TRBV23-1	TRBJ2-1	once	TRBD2	TGCGCCAGCAGTCAATTCAAAGCGGGAGAACCCCCCGCGAATGAGCAGTTCTTC	CASSQFKAGEPPANEQFF
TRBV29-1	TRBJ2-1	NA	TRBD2	TGCAGCGTTGCCGGGACTAGCGACTACAATGAGCAGTTCTTC	CSVAGTSDYNEQFF
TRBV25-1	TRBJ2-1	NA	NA	TGTGCCAGCAGTGAAACCGCGGGGAAGCAGTTCTTC	CASSETAGKQFF
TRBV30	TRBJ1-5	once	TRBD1	TGTGCCTGGAAACAGTCGGGACAGGTTAGCAATCAGCCCCAGCATTTT	CAWKQSGQVSNQPQHF
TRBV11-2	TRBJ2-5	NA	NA	TGTGCCAGCAGTCCCACTACAGGGCTGAAGACCCAGTACTTC	CASSPTTGLKTQYF
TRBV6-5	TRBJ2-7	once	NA	TGTGCCAGCATATCGGGATTAGGCTACGAGCAGTACTTC	CASISGLGYEQYF
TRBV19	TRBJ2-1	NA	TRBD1	TGTGCCAGTAGTACTGGGACAGGGAGGTTCTTC	CASSTGTGRFF
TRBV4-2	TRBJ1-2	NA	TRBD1	TGTGCCAGCAGCCAAGATCCCCAGATCGTCGGGACAGGGAGCGGCTACACCTTC	CASSQDPQIVGTGSGYTF
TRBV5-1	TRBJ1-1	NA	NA	TGCGCCAGCAGCTTGGTCCTCGGGGAGAACACTGAAGCTTTCTTT	CASSLVLGENTEAFF
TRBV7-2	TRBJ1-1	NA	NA	TGTGCCAGTAAAGTCGGGTCCGGGACTGAAGCTTTCTTT	CASKVGSGTEAFF
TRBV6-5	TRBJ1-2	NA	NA	TGTGCCAGCAGTTACTCGATTGGTGGAGGCTATGGCTACACCTTC	CASSYSIGGGYGYTF
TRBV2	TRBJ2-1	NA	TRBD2	TGTGCCAGCAGTGATGCTAGCGGGAGCTTTGATGAGCAGTTCTTC	CASSDASGSFDEQFF
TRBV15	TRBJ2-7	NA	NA	TGTGCCACCAGCAGAGCTCCGAGGACTATGAGAGGCGAGCAGTACTTC	CATSRAPRTMRGEQYF
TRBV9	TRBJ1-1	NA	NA	TGTGCCAGCAGCGGGACCAGGGCTGGGCGAGGTGAAGCTTTCTTT	CASSGTRAGRGEAFF
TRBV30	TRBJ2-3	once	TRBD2	TGTGCCTGGAGTGTGCGTAGCGGGAGGGCCGCAGATACGCAGTATTTT	CAWSVRSGRAADTQYF
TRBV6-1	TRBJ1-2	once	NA	TGTGCCAGCAGTGAAGGGGCCTATGGCTACACCTTC	CASSEGAYGYTF
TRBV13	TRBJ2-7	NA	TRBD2	TGTGCCAGCAGCGCCGGCAGCGGGAGGGCTTCAGGGGAGCAGTACTTC	CASSAGSGRASGEQYF
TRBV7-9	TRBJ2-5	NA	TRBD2	TGTGCCAGCAGCCGCTCCTGGGGAGGGGTGGAGACCCAGTACTTC	CASSRSWGGVETQYF
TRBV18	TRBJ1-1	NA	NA	TGTGCCAGCTCACCCTACAGGGACCGAAGGACTGAAGCTTTCTTT	CASSPYRDRRTEAFF
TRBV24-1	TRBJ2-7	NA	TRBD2	TGTGCCACCAGTGATCAAGCGGGAGAGGATATCTACGAGCAGTACTTC	CATSDQAGEDIYEQYF
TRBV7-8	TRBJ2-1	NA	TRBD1	TGTGCCAGCAGCTTAAAGGGGGCAGAATACAATGAGCAGTTCTTC	CASSLKGAEYNEQFF
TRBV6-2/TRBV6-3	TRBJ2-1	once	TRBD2	TGTGCCAGCAGCCAGGGACTAGCGGGAGGTTACAATGAGCAGTTCTTC	CASSQGLAGGYNEQFF
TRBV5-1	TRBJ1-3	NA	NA	TGCGCCAGCAGCCCGGGGGGATACTCTGGAAACACCATATATTTT	CASSPGGYSGNTIYF